These 31 T cell receptor beta chains came from one sample sequenced in a study of T cells in Graves' hyperthyroidism and ophthalmopathy. RNA transcripts were the template for amplifying TCR beta CDR3 regions. First-round RT-PCR targeting the TCR CDR3 was performed with the HTBI primer set. MiXCR was run by TCRdb on the multiplex PCR reads, yielding one entry per CDR3 protein. The repertoire holds around 300,000 distinct CDR3 sequences, about an eighth seen once, with 7.5% to 8% in the top ten. The sample consisted of blood. These receptors all stem from a woman aged 25 to 45 with Graves' hyperthyroidism that later progressed to Graves' ophthalmopathy.

Many counts were recorded for this clonotype. The V call is TRBV4-3, the J call TRBJ1-2; 7 bases map to TRBD1. Trimming removed 2 bases from V and 4 bases from J; junction bases left unmatched: 7. Germline V gene sequence: CDR1 LGHNA, CDR2 YSLEER. This CDR3 is 15 amino acids long. CDR3 in amino acids: CASSQLRGDSYGYTF. The CDR3 region has the DNA TGCGCCAGCAGCCAATTGAGGGGGGACAGCTATGGCTACACCTTC.

The chain couples TRBV6-2 or TRBV6-3 to TRBJ2-1, with 10 positions matching TRBD1. CDR1 is MNHEY, CDR2 SVGEGT, per germline. The J segment lost 4 bases and the V segment lost 6 bases, leaving 6 bases of the junction unmatched. CDR3 length equals 15 residues. The CDR3 spells CASSTAGQGYNEQFF. CDR3 nucleotides: TGTGCCAGCAGCACCGCGGGACAGGGGTACAATGAGCAGTTCTTC.

This clonotype has a handful of counts. The V and J genes are TRBV5-1 and TRBJ2-7, with 10 nucleotides matching TRBD1. CDR3 size: 14 residues. CDR1 SGHRS and CDR2 YFSETQ come from the germline V gene. V shed 3 bases and J 3 bases; nucleotides not matched to a gene: 3. CDR3 nucleotide sequence: TGCGCCAGCAGCTCGGGACAGGGGTACTACGAGCAGTACTTC. This translates into CASSSGQGYYEQYF.

The V call is TRBV4-3, the J call TRBJ2-2; possible D gene TRBD1, 5 bases. The CDR3 loop spans 18 amino acids. V lost 1 base and J 2 bases, leaving 17 bases between the germline ends. Germline loops: CDR1 LGHNA, CDR2 YSLEER. The CDR3 reads CASSQATALDRNTGELFF. CDR3 DNA sequence: TGCGCCAGCAGCCAAGCAACCGCCCTAGACAGAAACACCGGGGAGCTGTTTTTT.

This clonotype was recorded at least ten times. V usage is TRBV30 and J usage is TRBJ2-2; D is uncertain. V gave up 2 bases and J gave up 6 bases, with 10 bases separating them. The CDR3 runs to 13 residues. CDR1 and CDR2 (germline): GTSNPN, SVGIG (reference sequence). The CDR3 DNA follows: TGTGCCTGGAGTAACGCGCTTTCCGGGGAGCTGTTTTTT. Its translation is CAWSNALSGELFF.

This clonotype was detected many times. The chain combines TRBV12-3 or TRBV12-4 with TRBJ1-4; 7 bases match TRBD1. The CDR3 loop spans 15 amino acids. V was clipped by 6 bases and J by 4 bases; unmatched bases: 8. The CDR3 sequence: CASSRRDSINEKLFF. In DNA form, the CDR3 reads TGTGCCAGCAGCCGCCGGGACAGCATTAATGAAAAACTGTTTTTT.

This clonotype has only a few counts. A read error may produce the germline difference seen at one junction end. Written as DNA, the CDR3 is TGTGCCAGTAGTGCCGGGGGCGCGGACTACAAGCAGTACTTC. It yields the protein CASSAGGADYKQYF. The V and J genes are TRBV19 and TRBJ2-7; D may match TRBD1 or TRBD2 (6 bases each). The CDR3 is made up of 14 amino acids. From germline, CDR1 is LNHDA and CDR2 SQIVND (reference sequence).

The chain carries TRBV20-1 and TRBJ2-1, with TRBD2 matching over 7 bases. The CDR3 extends over 15 amino acids. V shed 3 bases, J shed 0 bases, and the junction held 5 bases outside the gene matches. Germline V CDR1 and CDR2: DFQATT, SNEGSKA (reference sequence). This CDR3 reads CSARTSFDSYNEQFF. Here the CDR3 DNA reads TGCAGTGCTAGGACTAGCTTCGACTCCTACAATGAGCAGTTCTTC.

This clonotype was seen many times. This chain joins TRBV29-1 and TRBJ2-5; no reliable D call. The germline V gene encodes CDR1 SQVTM and CDR2 ANQGSEA. The CDR3 is 11 residues long. V was cut by 3 bases and J by 8 bases, with 10 bases left in between. The CDR3 nucleotides are TGCAGCGTTGAGGCCCGAGGAACCCAGTACTTC. Its protein is CSVEARGTQYF. The full variable domain, rest sourced from reference TRBV29-1 and TRBJ2-5, is SAVISQKPSRDICQRGTSLTIQCQVDSQVTMMFWYRQQPGQSLTLIATANQGSEATYESGFVIDKFPISRPNLTFSTLTVSNMSPEDSSIYLCSVEARGTQYFGPGTRLLVL.

In this sample, this clonotype turned up a few times. V usage is TRBV7-2 and J usage is TRBJ2-2; tentatively, D is TRBD2 (5 bases). Trimming removed 6 bases from V and 4 bases from J, with 12 bases in between. Germline loops: CDR1 SGHTA, CDR2 FQGNSA. The CDR3 is 14 residues long. CDR3 DNA: TGTGCCAGCAGGCCGAGGGCGGGCACCGGGGAGCTGTTTTTT. It specifies CASRPRAGTGELFF.

This clonotype was seen many times. The rearrangement uses TRBV7-2 and TRBJ2-3, with TRBD1 identical over 7 bases. Germline V lookup: CDR1 SGHTA, CDR2 FQGNSA. CDR3 length equals 17 residues. The junction had 12 bases not matched to a gene; V was cut back by 5 bases and J by 1 base. Here the CDR3 DNA reads TGTGCCAGCAGCCCTCGGGCCACCGGGACAGGCACAGATACGCAGTATTTT. Protein product: CASSPRATGTGTDTQYF.

There are many counts of this clonotype. The chain links TRBV30 to TRBJ2-1; no clear D gene. The length of the CDR3 is 13 residues. Trimming took 0 bases from V and 3 from J, leaving 6 bases between them. The germline gives CDR1 GTSNPN, CDR2 SVGIG (reference sequence). The CDR3 DNA sequence: TGTGCCTGGAGTGTAAGCGTCTACAATGAGCAGTTCTTC. This encodes CAWSVSVYNEQFF. Variable domain in full (rest from reference TRBV30 and TRBJ2-1): SQTIHQWPATLVQPVGSPLSLECTVEGTSNPNLYWYRQAAGRGLQLLFYSVGIGQISSEVPQNLSASRPQDRQFILSSKKLLLSDSGFYLCAWSVSVYNEQFFGPGTRLTVL.

This clonotype has more than one count but fewer than ten. The rearrangement uses TRBV4-3 and TRBJ1-2, with no clear D. This CDR3 contains 16 residues. V was clipped by 4 bases and J by 4 bases, with 19 bases between them. CDR1 LGHNA and CDR2 YSLEER come from the germline V gene. The CDR3 sequence is CASSPQASDILYGYTF. The CDR3 coding sequence is TGCGCCAGCAGCCCTCAGGCGTCCGATATTCTCTATGGCTACACCTTC.

This chain connects TRBV20-1 to TRBJ1-5; the D gene is possibly TRBD1 (5 bases). V was clipped by 0 bases and J by 3 bases, with 15 bases between them. The CDR3 extends over 16 amino acids. Germline assignment: CDR1 DFQATT and CDR2 SNEGSKA (reference sequence). The CDR3 nucleotides are TGCAGTGCTAGAGATTGGACGGGGGGGAACAATCAGCCCCAGCATTTT. Its protein product is CSARDWTGGNNQPQHF.

This clonotype was seen ten or more times. This chain connects TRBV3-2 to TRBJ2-7; TRBD2, the D gene given by the table, was not confirmed from the DNA. TRBV3-2 is marked as a pseudogene. This CDR3 contains 18 residues. In DNA form, the CDR3 reads TGTGCCAGCAGCCAAGAGGGGACTAGCGGGAGCACTCCCTCCGAGCAGTACTTC. This translates into CASSQEGTSGSTPSEQYF.

This clonotype was counted many times. This chain links TRBV2 with TRBJ2-1; TRBD2 agrees at 12 bases. This CDR3 contains 21 residues. The V gene end was trimmed by 2 bases and the J gene end by 0 bases; junction bases not matched to a gene: 14. Germline values: CDR1 SNHLY, CDR2 FYNNEI. The CDR3 spells CASSEPSGTSGYKSSYNEQFF. In nucleotides, the CDR3 is TGTGCCAGCAGTGAACCCTCAGGGACTAGCGGGTATAAGAGCTCCTACAATGAGCAGTTCTTC. Full variable domain (rest looked up from reference TRBV2 and TRBJ2-1): EPEVTQTPSHQVTQMGQEVILRCVPISNHLYFYWYRQILGQKVEFLVSFYNNEISEKSEIFDDQFSVERPDGSNFTLKIRSTKLEDSAMYFCASSEPSGTSGYKSSYNEQFFGPGTRLTVL.

This clonotype was counted ten times or more. The chain uses TRBV20-1 and TRBJ2-1; no clear D gene. The CDR3 length is 11 residues. Trimming stripped 5 bases from V and 6 bases from J, with 8 bases between. Germline CDR1 and CDR2: DFQATT and SNEGSKA (reference sequence). The CDR3: CSAEPSNEQFF. The DNA for the CDR3 is TGCAGTGCTGAGCCTTCCAATGAGCAGTTCTTC.

This clonotype was observed many times. The chain recombines TRBV27 with TRBJ1-1; TRBD1 agrees at 8 bases. V lost 5 bases to trimming and J lost 4 bases; unmatched junction nucleotides: 6. From germline, CDR1 is MNHEY and CDR2 SMNVEV (reference sequence). This CDR3 region has 14 residues. The CDR3 DNA reads TGTGCCAGCAGTGTAACAGGGGGTTTCACTGAAGCTTTCTTT. Translation: CASSVTGGFTEAFF.

This clonotype showed up many times. The genes are TRBV6-6 and TRBJ1-2; D possibly corresponds to TRBD1 (5 bases). Germline CDR1 is MNHNY and CDR2 is SVGAGI (reference sequence). This CDR3 is built from 13 residues. The V gene lost 2 bases and the J gene lost 3 bases, with 7 bases spanning the gap. CDR3 coding DNA: TGTGCCAGCAGTTACGGGGCGGACTATGGCTACACCTTC. It specifies CASSYGADYGYTF.

This clonotype came up many times. CDR3 DNA: TGCAGTGCTAGAACTGAAAACACCGGGGAGCTGTTTTTT. Translated: CSARTENTGELFF. The chain has TRBV20-1 and TRBJ2-2; D gene ambiguous. Germline-derived CDR1 and CDR2 are DFQATT and SNEGSKA (reference sequence). The CDR3 loop spans 13 amino acids. Deletions cut 2 bases from V and 2 bases from J, with 6 bases between.

The genes are TRBV6-5 and TRBJ2-5, with 16 bases that match TRBD2. Germline V lookup: CDR1 MNHEY, CDR2 SVGAGI. With 0 bases clipped from V and 2 bases from J, the junction kept 9 bases outside the gene matches. The length of the CDR3 is 20 residues. CDR3 DNA: TGTGCCAGCAGTTACTCGGCCGGGACTAGCGGGAGGGCCAGTCAAGAGACCCAGTACTTC. Residues: CASSYSAGTSGRASQETQYF.

With regard to this clonotype: Being one base from a much bigger clone, this may be a read error. This CDR3 is CASSMRDFQETQHF. The CDR3 nucleotides are TGTGCCAGTAGTATGAGGGACTTTCAAGAGACCCAGCACTTC. The chain joins TRBV19 to TRBJ2-5; a weak D match, TRBD2 (6 bases). The CDR3 runs to 14 residues. Per the germline V gene, CDR1 is LNHDA and CDR2 is SQIVND (reference sequence).

This clonotype was recorded at least ten times. In DNA, the CDR3 is TGTGCCAGCGGGCAAGGGGAATTAAGCTCCTACGAGCAGTACTTC. It specifies CASGQGELSSYEQYF. This chain connects TRBV6-1 to TRBJ2-7; possibly TRBD1 for D (5 bases). Trimming removed 8 bases at V and 0 bases at J, with 17 bases between. The CDR3 spans 15 residues. Germline-derived CDR1 and CDR2 are MNHNS and SASEGT.

This clonotype has a count of ten or more. The chain joins TRBV18 to TRBJ1-4; no definite D call. This CDR3 has 15 residues. Germline CDR1 KGHSH, CDR2 LQKENI. Trimming took 0 bases from V and 8 from J, leaving 13 bases between them. CDR3 region: CASSPPYGNKEKLFF. The CDR3 coding sequence is TGTGCCAGCTCACCACCGTACGGAAACAAAGAAAAACTGTTTTTT.

The chain couples TRBV7-3 to TRBJ2-2; D gene uncertain. V gave up 4 bases and J gave up 6 bases, with 9 bases separating them. The CDR3 extends over 13 amino acids. The V gene's germline CDR1 is SGHTA and CDR2 FQGTGA. The CDR3 reads CASSSSSSGELFF. CDR3 nucleotides: TGTGCCAGCAGCTCCAGTAGCTCCGGGGAGCTGTTTTTT.

The sample holds many counts of this clonotype. CDR3 region: CASSSGERGGRWGSGNTIYF. CDR3 DNA sequence: TGTGCCAGCAGCTCTGGGGAGAGAGGGGGACGGTGGGGCTCTGGAAACACCATATATTTT. The chain has TRBV13 and TRBJ1-3, with D perhaps matching TRBD1 (6 bases). CDR1 is PRHDT and CDR2 is FYEKMQ in the germline V gene (reference sequence). Trimming cost V 4 bases and J 0 bases, with 25 bases left between them. The CDR3 loop spans 20 amino acids. The whole variable domain, remainder taken from reference TRBV13 and TRBJ1-3, is AAGVIQSPRHLIKEKRETATLKCYPIPRHDTVYWYQQGPGQDPQFLISFYEKMQSDKGSIPDRFSAQQFSDYHSELNMSSLELGDSALYFCASSSGERGGRWGSGNTIYFGEGSWLTVV.

On this clonotype: A junction boundary mismatches the germline segment, possibly from a read error. The chain is built from TRBV6-5 and TRBJ1-6; D gene uncertain. The CDR3 length is 15 residues. In germline, CDR1 is MNHEY, CDR2 SVGAGI. CDR3 bases: TGTGTCAGCAGTTACTCGGGAGGGAGAGATTCACCCCTCCACTTT. Encoded protein: CVSSYSGGRDSPLHF.

This clonotype was seen a few times. This rearrangement joins TRBV20-1 to TRBJ2-5; TRBD1 agrees at 9 bases. Germline V CDR1 and CDR2: DFQATT, SNEGSKA (reference sequence). The CDR3 totals 14 residues. V lost 6 bases and J lost 4; bases outside the gene matches: 9. The CDR3 here is CSASGTGLRETQYF. CDR3 in DNA: TGCAGTGCCTCCGGGACAGGGTTGCGAGAGACCCAGTACTTC.

This clonotype appeared a few times. This rearrangement joins TRBV14 to TRBJ1-1; D unresolved. Germline V gives CDR1 SGHDN, CDR2 FVKESK. Trimming shortened V by 0 bases and J by 5 bases, and 10 bases separated the two germline ends. CDR3 length equals 14 residues. The CDR3 bases are TGTGCCAGCAGCCAAGACACAACTCGAACTGAAGCTTTCTTT. This translates into CASSQDTTRTEAFF.

The chain links TRBV20-1 to TRBJ1-5; 9 bases are shared with TRBD1. V lost 3 bases to trimming and J lost 3 bases; unmatched junction nucleotides: 6. The CDR3 sequence is 15 residues long. Germline V CDR1 and CDR2: DFQATT, SNEGSKA (reference sequence). CDR3 protein: CSARRTGVSNQPQHF. CDR3 nucleotide sequence: TGCAGTGCTAGGAGGACAGGGGTCTCCAATCAGCCCCAGCATTTT.

This sequence joins TRBV6-1 and TRBJ2-7, with 7 nucleotides matching TRBD2. CDR3 size: 14 residues. CDR1 is MNHNS and CDR2 is SASEGT in the germline V gene. Losses at the gene ends were 6 bases for V and 3 bases for J; bases not matched to a gene: 8. The CDR3 DNA sequence: TGTGCCAGCAGCCGAAGACTAGCAGACTACGAGCAGTACTTC. Its translation is CASSRRLADYEQYF.